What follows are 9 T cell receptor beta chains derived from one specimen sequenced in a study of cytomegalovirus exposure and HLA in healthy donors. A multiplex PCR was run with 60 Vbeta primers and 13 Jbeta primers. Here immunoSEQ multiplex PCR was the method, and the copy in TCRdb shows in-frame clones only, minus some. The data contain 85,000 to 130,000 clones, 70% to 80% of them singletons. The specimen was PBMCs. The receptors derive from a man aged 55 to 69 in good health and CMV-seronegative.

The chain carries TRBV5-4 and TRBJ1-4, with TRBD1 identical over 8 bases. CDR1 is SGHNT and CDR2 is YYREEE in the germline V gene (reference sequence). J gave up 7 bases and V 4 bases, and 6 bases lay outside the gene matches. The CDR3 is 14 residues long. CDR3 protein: CASSVTGGREKLFF. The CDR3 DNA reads TGTGCCAGCAGCGTAACAGGGGGGCGTGAAAAACTGTTTTTT.

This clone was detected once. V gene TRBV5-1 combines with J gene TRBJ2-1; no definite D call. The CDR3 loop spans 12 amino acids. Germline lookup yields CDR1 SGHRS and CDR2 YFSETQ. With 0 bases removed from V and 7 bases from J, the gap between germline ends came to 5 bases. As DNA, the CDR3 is TGCGCCAGCAGCTTGGCTCTTAATGAGCAGTTCTTC. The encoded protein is CASSLALNEQFF.

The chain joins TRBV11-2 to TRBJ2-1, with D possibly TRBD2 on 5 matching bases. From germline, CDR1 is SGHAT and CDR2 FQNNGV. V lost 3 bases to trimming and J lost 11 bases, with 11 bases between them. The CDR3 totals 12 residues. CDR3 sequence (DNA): TGTGCCAGCAGCTTCGGGATTTTTAAGCAGTTCTTC. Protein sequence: CASSFGIFKQFF.

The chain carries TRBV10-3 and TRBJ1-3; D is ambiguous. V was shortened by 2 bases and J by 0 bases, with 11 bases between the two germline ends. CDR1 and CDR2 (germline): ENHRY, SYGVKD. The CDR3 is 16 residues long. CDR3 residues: CAISEQHRSSGNTIYF. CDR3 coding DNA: TGTGCCATCAGTGAGCAACACAGATCCTCTGGAAACACCATATATTTT.

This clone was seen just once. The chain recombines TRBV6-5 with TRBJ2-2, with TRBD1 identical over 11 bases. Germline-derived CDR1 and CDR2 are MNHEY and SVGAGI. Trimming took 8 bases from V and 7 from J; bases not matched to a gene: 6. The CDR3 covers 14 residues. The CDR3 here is CASGDRGRNGELFF. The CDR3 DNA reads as TGTGCCAGCGGGGACAGGGGGAGGAACGGGGAGCTGTTTTTT.

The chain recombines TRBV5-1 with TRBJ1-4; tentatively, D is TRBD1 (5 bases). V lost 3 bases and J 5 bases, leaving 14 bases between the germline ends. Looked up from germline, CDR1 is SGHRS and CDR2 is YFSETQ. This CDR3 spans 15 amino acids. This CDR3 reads CASSWRGVQNEKLFF. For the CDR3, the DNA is TGCGCCAGCAGCTGGAGGGGAGTCCAGAATGAAAAACTGTTTTTT.

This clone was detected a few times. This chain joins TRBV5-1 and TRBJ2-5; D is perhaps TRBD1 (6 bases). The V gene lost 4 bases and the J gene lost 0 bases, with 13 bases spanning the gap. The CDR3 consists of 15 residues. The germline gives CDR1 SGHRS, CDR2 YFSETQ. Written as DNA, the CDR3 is TGCGCCAGCAGCCCTTCCGGACAGAACCAAGAGACCCAGTACTTC. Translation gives CASSPSGQNQETQYF. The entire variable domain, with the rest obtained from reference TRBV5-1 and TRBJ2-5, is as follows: KAGVTQTPRYLIKTRGQQVTLSCSPISGHRSVSWYQQTPGQGLQFLFEYFSETQRNKGNFPGRFSGRQFSNSRSEMNVSTLELGDSALYLCASSPSGQNQETQYFGPGTRLLVL.

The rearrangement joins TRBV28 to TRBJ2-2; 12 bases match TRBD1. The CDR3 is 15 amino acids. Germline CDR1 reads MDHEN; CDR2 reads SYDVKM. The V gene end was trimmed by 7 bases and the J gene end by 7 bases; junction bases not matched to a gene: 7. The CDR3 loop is CASIGTGGVGGELFF. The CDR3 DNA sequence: TGTGCCAGCATAGGGACAGGGGGCGTTGGCGGGGAGCTGTTTTTT.

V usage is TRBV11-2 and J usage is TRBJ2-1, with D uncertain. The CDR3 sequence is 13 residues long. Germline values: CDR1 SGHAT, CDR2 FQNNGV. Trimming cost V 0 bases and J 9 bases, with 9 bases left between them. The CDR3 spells CASSLDLESEQFF. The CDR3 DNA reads TGTGCCAGCAGCTTAGATCTTGAGAGTGAGCAGTTCTTC.